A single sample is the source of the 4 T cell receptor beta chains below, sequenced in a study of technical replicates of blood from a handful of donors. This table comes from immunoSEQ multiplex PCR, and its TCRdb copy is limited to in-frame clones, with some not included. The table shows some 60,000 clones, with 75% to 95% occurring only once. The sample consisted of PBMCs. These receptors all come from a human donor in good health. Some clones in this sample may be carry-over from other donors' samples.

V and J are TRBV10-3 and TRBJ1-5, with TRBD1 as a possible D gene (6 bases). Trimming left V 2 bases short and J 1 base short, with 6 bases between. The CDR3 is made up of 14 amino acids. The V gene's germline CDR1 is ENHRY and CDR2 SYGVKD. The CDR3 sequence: CAISEQGSNQPQHF. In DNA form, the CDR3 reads TGTGCCATCAGTGAGCAGGGGAGCAATCAGCCCCAGCATTTT.

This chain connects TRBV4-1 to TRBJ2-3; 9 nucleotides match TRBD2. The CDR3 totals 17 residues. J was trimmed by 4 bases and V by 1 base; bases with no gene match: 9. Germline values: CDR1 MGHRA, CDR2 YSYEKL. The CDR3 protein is CASSQVLGTSISDTQYF. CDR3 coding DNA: TGCGCCAGCAGCCAAGTTTTGGGGACTAGCATCTCAGATACGCAGTATTTT.

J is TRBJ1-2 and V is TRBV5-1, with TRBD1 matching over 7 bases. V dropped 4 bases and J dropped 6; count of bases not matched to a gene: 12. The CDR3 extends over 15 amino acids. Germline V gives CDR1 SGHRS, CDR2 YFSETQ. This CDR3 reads CASSSYRGLGNGYTF. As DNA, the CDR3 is TGCGCCAGCAGCAGCTACAGGGGTTTAGGGAATGGCTACACCTTC.

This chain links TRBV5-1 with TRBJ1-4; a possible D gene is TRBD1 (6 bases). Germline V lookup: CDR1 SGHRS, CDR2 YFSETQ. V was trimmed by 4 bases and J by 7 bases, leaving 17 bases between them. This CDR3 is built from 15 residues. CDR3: CASSPGQTVAEKLFF. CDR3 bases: TGCGCCAGCAGCCCCGGACAGACGGTAGCTGAAAAACTGTTTTTT.